The next 20 T cell receptor beta chains were all read from a single sample in a study of human T cells and chemical hapten exposure. Each CDR3 protein gets one entry after TCRdb re-called the RACE reads with MiXCR. Altogether roughly 380,000 distinct CDR3 sequences are present, approximately 5% being singletons, with the ten largest covering approximately 2.8%. The sample's time point: pre-sensitization, week 0. Treatment of the sample: therapeutic diphenylcyclopropenone sensitization with weekly scalp DPC. This material consisted of whole blood, taken in connection with sensitization to the hapten diphenylcyclopropenone (DPC). All receptors come from a woman aged 50 to 60 with alopecia areata. Some clones in this sample may be carry-over from other donors' samples.

In regard to this clonotype: A much larger clone lies a single base off, so this may be a read error. CDR3 nucleotides: TGTGCCACCGGTGCAGTCACCGGGACAGGGGATACAGATACGCAGTATTTT. This translates into CATGAVTGTGDTDTQYF. The V call is TRBV24-1, the J call TRBJ2-3; 10 bases are a match to TRBD1. Germline CDR1 KGHDR, CDR2 SFDVKD. V trimming: 9 bases; J trimming: 3 bases; junction bases outside the gene matches: 14. The CDR3 is made up of 17 amino acids.

This clonotype was observed many times. The rearrangement uses TRBV4-3 and TRBJ2-7; 9 bases are shared with TRBD2. Germline V gives CDR1 LGHNA, CDR2 YSLEER. The V and J ends lost 1 base and 3 bases, in that order; junction bases with no gene match: 4. The CDR3 is made up of 15 amino acids. Here the CDR3 DNA reads TGCGCCAGCAGCCAAGGGGCTAGCGGGAACTACGAGCAGTACTTC. Translated: CASSQGASGNYEQYF.

The chain recombines TRBV12-5 with TRBJ1-3, with D possibly TRBD1 on 6 matching bases. From germline, CDR1 is LGHNT and CDR2 FRNRAP. This CDR3 has 14 residues. V shed 7 bases and J shed 1 base, with 11 bases lying between them. The CDR3 reads CASAPGQSGNTIYF. In DNA, the CDR3 is TGTGCTAGTGCCCCCGGACAGTCTGGAAACACCATATATTTT.

This clonotype has a single count. This sequence joins TRBV5-1 and TRBJ1-2; D might be TRBD1 (5 bases). The CDR3 runs to 14 residues. CDR1 is SGHRS, CDR2 YFSETQ, per germline. The V and J ends lost 0 bases and 4 bases respectively, with 10 bases between them. The CDR3 protein is CASSLDRGSYGYTF. CDR3 in DNA: TGCGCCAGCAGCTTGGACCGGGGGTCCTATGGCTACACCTTC. Filled out from reference TRBV5-1 and TRBJ1-2, the complete variable domain reads KAGVTQTPRYLIKTRGQQVTLSCSPISGHRSVSWYQQTPGQGLQFLFEYFSETQRNKGNFPGRFSGRQFSNSRSEMNVSTLELGDSALYLCASSLDRGSYGYTFGSGTRLTVV.

This clonotype was counted at least ten times. Here the CDR3 reads CASSWPGLATTDTQYF. The CDR3 coding sequence is TGTGCCAGCAGCTGGCCGGGACTAGCGACGACAGATACGCAGTATTTT. The rearrangement uses TRBV5-5 and TRBJ2-3; 10 bases map to TRBD2. The V gene's germline CDR1 is SGHKS and CDR2 YYEKEE (reference sequence). This CDR3 has 16 amino acids. With V trimmed by 3 bases and J by 3 bases, 7 bases remained unmatched.

This clonotype was recorded a few times. The chain uses TRBV28 and TRBJ1-6; D is unresolved. In germline, CDR1 is MDHEN, CDR2 SYDVKM. The CDR3 has 12 amino acids. V was pared by 5 bases and J by 10 bases, with 9 bases between. The CDR3 bases are TGTGCCAGCAGTCTAACAGTCTCACCCCTCCACTTT. Its translation is CASSLTVSPLHF.

This clonotype was seen many times. This chain links TRBV29-1 with TRBJ1-2; 10 nucleotides match TRBD1. Germline V CDR1 and CDR2: SQVTM, ANQGSEA. V trimming: 3 bases; J trimming: 6 bases; junction bases outside the gene matches: 10. The CDR3 consists of 15 residues. Here the CDR3 DNA reads TGCAGCGTTGAGACCGGGACAGGGGAAATGAATGGCTACACCTTC. Protein: CSVETGTGEMNGYTF.

Only a few counts were recorded for this clonotype. J is TRBJ2-5 and V is TRBV28; 9 positions agree with TRBD1. V was pared by 4 bases and J by 4 bases, with 4 bases of the junction left unmatched. CDR3 length equals 14 residues. Germline lookup yields CDR1 MDHEN and CDR2 SYDVKM. The CDR3 DNA reads TGTGCCAGCAGTTCTATGACAGGGGGAGAGACCCAGTACTTC. Protein: CASSSMTGGETQYF.

A few counts support this clonotype. This chain links TRBV5-1 with TRBJ1-2, with 7 bases identical to TRBD1. Germline values: CDR1 SGHRS, CDR2 YFSETQ. This CDR3 is built from 15 residues. With V trimmed by 4 bases and J by 2 bases, 8 bases remained unmatched. The CDR3 bases are TGCGCCAGCAGCCCCACTTTGACAGGGAACTATGGCTACACCTTC. Translation gives CASSPTLTGNYGYTF.

This clonotype showed up just a few times. This chain uses TRBV3-1 with TRBJ2-7, with D maybe TRBD1 (6 bases). Trimming left V 0 bases short and J 7 bases short, with 16 bases between. The CDR3 covers 15 residues. Germline CDR1 LGHDT, CDR2 YNNKEL (reference sequence). This CDR3 is CASSQERQAWKEQYF. The DNA of the CDR3 is TGTGCCAGCAGCCAAGAAAGACAGGCCTGGAAGGAGCAGTACTTC.

Worth noting for this clonotype: A much larger clone is a single base away; this may be a read error. The chain employs TRBV28 and TRBJ2-1; D is perhaps TRBD1 (6 bases). This CDR3 region has 15 residues. Germline V gene lookup returns CDR1 MDHEN and CDR2 SYDVKM. V lost 5 bases and J 6 bases, leaving 17 bases between the germline ends. CDR3 amino acids: CASSGTSGHFNEQFF. The CDR3 coding sequence is TGTGCCAGCAGTGGCACCTCGGGACACTTCAATGAGCAGTTCTTC.

This clonotype was counted a few times. The chain is built from TRBV15 and TRBJ1-4; 7 nucleotides match TRBD1. J was trimmed by 0 bases and V by 3 bases; bases with no gene match: 1. Germline V gives CDR1 LNHNV, CDR2 YYDKDF (reference sequence). The CDR3 contains 15 residues. The CDR3 coding sequence is TGTGCCACCAGCAGCGACAGGGCAACTAATGAAAAACTGTTTTTT. It yields the protein CATSSDRATNEKLFF.

The chain carries TRBV6-2 or TRBV6-3 and TRBJ2-2, with D possibly TRBD2 on 6 matching bases. Looked up from germline, CDR1 is MNHEY and CDR2 is SVGEGT. Trimming cost V 6 bases and J 6 bases, with 11 bases left between them. The length of the CDR3 is 13 residues. CDR3 DNA sequence: TGTGCCAGCAGCCGCGGAGGGGCCGGGGAGCTGTTTTTT. Its protein product is CASSRGGAGELFF.

This clonotype occurred many times. This chain connects TRBV29-1 to TRBJ2-7; 7 bases line up with TRBD2. The CDR3 spans 13 residues. Per the germline V gene, CDR1 is SQVTM and CDR2 is ANQGSEA. V lost 4 bases and J lost 1; bases outside the gene matches: 4. For the CDR3, the DNA is TGCAGCGTTGTGGGCGGGAGATCCTACGAGCAGTACTTC. Amino acid sequence: CSVVGGRSYEQYF.

This clonotype came up many times. V is TRBV27 and J is TRBJ2-3, with D hard to call. Trimming removed 2 bases from V and 10 bases from J, with 10 bases in between. The germline CDR1 and CDR2 sequences are MNHEY and SMNVEV (reference sequence). The CDR3 sequence is 12 residues long. The CDR3, as DNA: TGTGCCAGCAGTTTAGGCAGATACGCGCAGTATTTT. This codes for CASSLGRYAQYF.

V is TRBV20-1 and J is TRBJ1-5; D unclear. Germline V gene sequence: CDR1 DFQATT, CDR2 SNEGSKA (reference sequence). Trimming removed 3 bases from V and 4 bases from J, with 13 bases in between. The CDR3 consists of 14 residues. The CDR3 protein is CSARVTEGNQPQHF. The CDR3 coding sequence is TGCAGTGCTAGGGTAACCGAGGGTAATCAGCCCCAGCATTTT.

In this sample, this clonotype turned up many times. The genes are TRBV6-5 and TRBJ2-7; a weak D match, TRBD2 (5 bases). The CDR3 covers 11 residues. Trimming cost V 3 bases and J 6 bases, with 6 bases left between them. Germline V gene sequence: CDR1 MNHEY, CDR2 SVGAGI. CDR3 sequence: CASSYGSEQYF. DNA for the CDR3: TGTGCCAGCAGTTATGGGAGCGAGCAGTACTTC.

This clonotype was counted between two and nine times. The chain employs TRBV7-9 and TRBJ1-2; unclear D gene. Germline V gives CDR1 SEHNR, CDR2 FQNEAQ (reference sequence). The CDR3 contains 13 residues. V lost 3 bases to trimming and J lost 0 bases, with 5 bases between them. The CDR3 reads CASSFLPNYGYTF. In DNA form, the CDR3 reads TGTGCCAGCAGCTTTCTACCTAACTATGGCTACACCTTC. Drawing the rest from reference TRBV7-9 and TRBJ1-2, the complete variable domain is DTGVSQNPRHKITKRGQNVTFRCDPISEHNRLYWYRQTLGQGPEFLTYFQNEAQLEKSRLLSDRFSAERPKGSFSTLEIQRTEQGDSAMYLCASSFLPNYGYTFGSGTRLTVV.

The table lists this clonotype with many counts. This chain connects TRBV5-1 to TRBJ2-3; TRBD1 might be the D (6 bases). Trimming took off 1 base at V and 3 bases at J, with 12 bases between the two ends. The germline V gene has CDR1 SGHRS and CDR2 YFSETQ. CDR3 size: 15 residues. The CDR3 protein is CASSLSTGRTDTQYF. The DNA for the CDR3 is TGCGCCAGCAGCTTGTCAACAGGGAGAACAGATACGCAGTATTTT.

The chain joins TRBV6-5 to TRBJ1-6; D ambiguous. Germline V gene data show CDR1 as MNHEY and CDR2 as SVGAGI. Between the trimmed V and J ends, which lost 8 bases and 11 bases, there was a span of 13 bases. The CDR3 has 12 residues. This chain's CDR3 is CASSELEAPLHF. The CDR3 DNA reads as TGTGCCAGCTCTGAACTGGAGGCACCCCTCCACTTT.